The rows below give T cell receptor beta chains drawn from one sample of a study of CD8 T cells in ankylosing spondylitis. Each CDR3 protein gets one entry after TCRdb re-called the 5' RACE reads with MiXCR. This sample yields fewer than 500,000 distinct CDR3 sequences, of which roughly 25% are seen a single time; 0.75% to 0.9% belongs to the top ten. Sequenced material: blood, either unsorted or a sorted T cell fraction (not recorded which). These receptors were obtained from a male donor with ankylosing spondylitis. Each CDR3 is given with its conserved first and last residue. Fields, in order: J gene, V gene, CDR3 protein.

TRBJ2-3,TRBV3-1,CASSGIRGRDTQYF
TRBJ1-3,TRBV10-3,CAISDDTREARNTIYF
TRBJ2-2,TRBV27,CASSRGAPRTTGELFF
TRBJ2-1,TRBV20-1,CSARDAGTSGTYNEQFF
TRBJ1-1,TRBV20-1,CSALRQGSEAFF
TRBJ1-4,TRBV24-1,CATSDSGTTNEKLFF
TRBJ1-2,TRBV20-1,CSATRTGANYGYTF
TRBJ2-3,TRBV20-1,CSAPGGGSVADTQYF
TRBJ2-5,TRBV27,CASSLTPGETQYF
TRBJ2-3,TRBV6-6,CASSYREDTQYF
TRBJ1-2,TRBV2,CASSEIASRWGYTF
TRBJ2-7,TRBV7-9,CASSLVWGFDYEQYF
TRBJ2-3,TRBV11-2,CASSLGAGVDTQYF
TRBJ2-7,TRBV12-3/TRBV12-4,CASSFPPGGGSYEQYF
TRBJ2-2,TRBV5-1,CASSLESGGALTGELFF
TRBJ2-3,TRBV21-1,CASSMGLAGGPRTDTQYF
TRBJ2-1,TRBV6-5,CASSYSSWGESYNEQFF
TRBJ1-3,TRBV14,CASSQDLPGSGNTIYF
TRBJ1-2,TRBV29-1,CSLRLEYGYTF
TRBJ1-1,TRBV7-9,CASSLDLGQEAFF
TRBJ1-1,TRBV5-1,CASRLTGQTEAFF
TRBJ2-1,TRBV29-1,CSVGEQFF